This is a list of T cell receptor beta chains from one sample in a study of cytomegalovirus exposure and HLA in healthy donors. Method: immunoSEQ multiplex PCR; TCRdb's copy keeps in-frame clones and lacks some. Of over 150,000 clones listed, roughly two thirds are singletons. The sample was PBMCs. The receptors stem from a young woman in good health and CMV-seronegative. The CDR3 runs from the conserved cysteine through the conserved F or W. Clone size is not always given. Where it is, it says once, few, many or a class for expanded clones.

TRBJ1-3,TRBV19,NA,CASSIPGNTIYF
TRBJ1-1,TRBV5-1,few,CASSLALGGSTEAFF
TRBJ2-7,TRBV4-3,NA,CASSQVLSSGRGGSYEQYF
TRBJ2-7,TRBV7-6,few,CASSLQDTYEQYF
TRBJ1-1,TRBV7-6,NA,CASSLSWSNTEAFF
TRBJ1-3,TRBV10-3,NA,CAISRGHSARSGNTIYF
TRBJ2-1,TRBV27,NA,CASSPGTSGTYNEQFF
TRBJ1-2,TRBV4-3,NA,CASSQEGSTGRGYTF
TRBJ2-2,TRBV4-3,NA,CASSQVLTRPNTGELFF
TRBJ2-5,TRBV25-1,once,CASSGGADPRTQYF
TRBJ1-3,TRBV15,NA,CATSTWGQKNSGNTIYF
TRBJ2-7,TRBV6-1,once,CASSESTSGSYEQYF
TRBJ1-1,TRBV28,NA,CASKDSGHLNTEAFF
TRBJ2-2,TRBV7-8,few,CASSLTSGSPNTGELFF
TRBJ1-5,TRBV6-1,many,CASSENWESKPQHF
TRBJ1-1,TRBV5-6,NA,CASSSPGAQANAFF
TRBJ1-2,TRBV9,NA,CASSVAVEFYGYTF
TRBJ2-5,TRBV29-1,NA,CSVESGRGRRETQYF
TRBJ2-2,TRBV15,few,CATSRDRGTPGELFF
NA,TRBV6-1,NA,CASGGYEQYF